This TCR beta chain was observed in a study of blood T cell repertoires in COVID-19. Study background: Material from acute and convalescent COVID-19 was sourced from the United States, Italy and Spain. Sample material is recorded as cDNA or gDNA derived from T cells, B-cell-depleted T cells, or PBMCs.

Seattle enrolled patients during active infection and tracked them longitudinally. The CDR3 extends over 15 amino acids. Germline V gene data show CDR1 as MGHRA and CDR2 as YSYEKL. V trimming: 1 base; J trimming: 4 bases; junction bases outside the gene matches: 7. Original handling: Nucleated cell number was recorded as an estimate derived from reference gene primer amplification. The repertoire was sequenced with immunoSEQ multiplex PCR; TCRdb's copy has only in-frame clones and lacks some. V and J calls and clone size follow that table, whereas D and trimming were derived from the DNA. The sample has fewer than 700,000 clones; roughly nine tenths are singletons. This clone turned up a few times.

Sequenced material: peripheral blood. This chain links TRBV4-1 with TRBJ2-7; 7 positions match TRBD2. The receptor was derived from a woman aged 45 to 65 with COVID-19, enrolled during active disease. The CDR3 DNA sequence: TGCGCCAGCAGCCAAGGGCCGGGGGGACCGTACGAGCAGTACTTC. Translation gives CASSQGPGGPYEQYF.